This T cell receptor beta chain derives from a study of blood T cell repertoires in COVID-19. The overall study: Both acute and convalescent COVID-19 samples were obtained from the United States, Italy and Spain. Sample material is recorded as cDNA or gDNA derived from T cells, B-cell-depleted T cells, or PBMCs.

The V gene lost 6 bases and the J gene lost 4 bases, with 15 bases spanning the gap. The germline V gene has CDR1 MNHNY and CDR2 SVGAGI (reference sequence). This CDR3 has 14 amino acids. Measured with immunoSEQ multiplex PCR; TCRdb has only the in-frame clones, and not every one. Of approximately 190,000 clones in the sample, approximately 90% were seen once. This rearrangement joins TRBV6-6 to TRBJ1-1, with TRBD1 as a possible D gene (6 bases). The source of this sequence is a man aged 45 to 65 with acute or convalescent COVID-19. Input material: peripheral blood. CDR3 nucleotides: TGTGCCAGCAGAAAACAGGGTCGAGGCACTGAAGCTTTCTTT. It specifies CASRKQGRGTEAFF.